This TCR beta chain was found in a study of blood T cell repertoires in COVID-19 (dated by TCRdb to 2019 to 2021). Background on the whole study: Samples covering the acute and convalescent phases of COVID-19 were provided by collaborators in the United States, Italy and Spain. The sample metadata nearly always contained a de-identified subject ID, COVID-19 status, age in years and sex. Deeply sampled blood TCRbeta repertoires from subjects exposed to, actively infected with, or recovered from COVID-19 were included in the dataset. The repertoires were made available in a free public database intended to serve as a resource for research on the immune response to SARS-CoV-2. Samples came from the ongoing ImmuneRACE study (first 160 participants) plus 1,254 subjects from 6 global collaborators. HLA class I and class II types, where available, came from metadata supplied by the sample provider rather than from assay-based typing. The prospective study material was composed of cDNA or gDNA derived from T cells, B-cell-depleted T cells, or PBMCs.

About this clone: Its antigen remains unidentified. The sample holds no much larger clone one base away, and base qualities are not on file.

Summary of the overall study and its limitations: Clinical and demographic metadata were provided uncurated, with the amount varying by source and participant.

Participants in the prospective study were aged about 18 to 95 years, lived in more than 20 United States geographic areas, and enrolled through a virtual design. In the prospective study, cohorts were assigned on the basis of participant-reported clinical history obtained from a screening survey and a study questionnaire. Exposed participants had been in contact, within 2 weeks of entering the study, with a person who had a PCR-confirmed or clinician-diagnosed case of COVID-19. Mobile phlebotomists in the prospective study collected whole blood, serum and a nasopharyngeal or oropharyngeal swab from every participant. Additional blood draws and questionnaires over an approximately two-month period could optionally be provided by prospective study participants. Prospective study blood samples were shipped either frozen or at room temperature before DNA extraction. TCRbeta CDR3 regions were amplified from genomic DNA by means of the immunoSEQ Assay, a bias-controlled multiplex PCR. The paper's processing steps were these. The number of nucleated cells in each sample was estimated by amplification of reference gene primers within the assay. To quantify the absolute abundance of each unique TCRbeta CDR3 rearrangement, sequence reads were collapsed and filtered. For each sample, productive Simpson clonality was calculated by taking the square root of Simpson's diversity index across productive rearrangements. Entries here come from immuneACCESS through TCRdb and include only in-frame sequences with V and J called. Some clones fail to appear in such tables; in the studies checked, an unresolved V gene covers under half of the shortfall, and the cause of the remainder is unknown. V and J calls plus clone size are reproduced from that table; the DNA served to infer D and trimming. This sample has about 300,000 clones in its table, and 85% of those were observed once. Around 1.9% of the sample goes to the ten largest clones.

V is cut back by 0 bases and J by 5 bases, with 4 bases in the junction unmatched. From its cysteine to its phenylalanine, the CDR3 spans 15 amino acids. The read is trimmed to its CDR3 DNA, 45 bases read in frame from base 1. Taken from the germline V gene, the CDR1 and CDR2 loops are SGHRS and YFSETQ. The sample taken for sequencing was PBMCs or T cells enriched from blood (not recorded which). The sequence is built from TRBV5-1 and TRBJ2-1; a stretch of 8 junction bases matches TRBD2. The clonotype was recovered from a woman between 25 and 40 years old who had been exposed to COVID-19. The CDR3: CASSLGWTSNNEQFF. In nucleotide form, the sequence is TGCGCCAGCAGCTTGGGATGGACTAGCAACAATGAGCAGTTCTTC.